A selection of T cell receptor beta chains follows, all from one sample in a study of neoadjuvant anti-PD-1 for oral cavity cancer. Clones were sequenced by immunoSEQ multiplex PCR, and TCRdb holds only the in-frame ones, with some missing. Here the sample spans tens of thousands of clones, roughly nine tenths being singletons. Sequencing was performed on PBMCs, taken after nivolumab (anti-PD-1) treatment. These receptors all stem from a person aged 35-79 years with oral cavity squamous cell carcinoma. CDR3s include the opening cysteine and the closing phenylalanine or tryptophan. The D gene is left open where the match is weak. Part of the rows lack a size; the others show once, few, many or a class for expanded clones.

V gene	D gene	J gene	clone size	CDR3 protein	CDR3 DNA
TRBV30	TRBD1	TRBJ1-1	-	CAWSAVGQGPMEAFF	TGTGCCTGGAGCGCTGTGGGACAGGGACCTATGGAAGCTTTCTTT
TRBV19	-	TRBJ1-1	-	CASPDSDGTEAFF	TGTGCCAGTCCCGATTCCGACGGCACTGAAGCTTTCTTT
TRBV5-6	-	TRBJ2-3	-	CASSAGSDTQYF	TGTGCTTCATCGGCAGGCTCAGATACGCAGTATTTT
TRBV13	-	TRBJ2-2	-	CASSLVMGGAYTGELFF	TGTGCCAGCAGCTTAGTGATGGGGGGCGCGTACACCGGGGAGCTGTTTTTT
TRBV7-3	TRBD1	TRBJ1-2	-	CASSLTPVDRATRGEGYTF	TGTGCCAGCAGCTTAACCCCAGTGGACAGGGCCACCCGCGGGGAGGGCTACACCTTC
TRBV7-9	-	TRBJ1-1	-	CASSRLGTEAFF	TGTGCCAGCAGCCGTTTGGGCACTGAAGCTTTCTTT
TRBV7-9	-	TRBJ1-1	-	CASSLRMGTEAFF	TGTGCCAGCAGCCTCAGAATGGGGACTGAAGCTTTCTTT
TRBV6-5	-	TRBJ1-5	-	CASSYSAGEPQHF	TGTGCCAGCAGTTACTCGGCTGGGGAGCCCCAGCATTTT
TRBV5-6	-	TRBJ2-7	-	CASSQTTTYEQYF	TGTGCCAGCAGCCAAACTACTACCTACGAGCAGTACTTC
TRBV2	TRBD1	TRBJ2-7	-	CASSGAGGAYEQYF	TGTGCCAGCAGTGGTGCAGGGGGCGCCTACGAGCAGTACTTC
TRBV29-1	TRBD1	TRBJ1-2	once	CSVQGARSGYTF	TGCAGCGTACAGGGGGCGCGGAGTGGCTACACCTTC
TRBV5-6	-	TRBJ1-6	once	CASSLVGAGNNSPLHF	TGTGCCAGCAGCTTGGTAGGGGCAGGGAATAATTCACCCCTCCACTTT
TRBV4-2	TRBD1	TRBJ1-4	-	CASRQTGTGEEKLFF	TGTGCCAGCAGGCAGACCGGGACAGGGGAAGAAAAACTGTTTTTT
TRBV7-3	TRBD1	TRBJ2-7	-	CASSLTQGVEQYF	TGTGCCAGCAGCTTAACCCAGGGGGTCGAGCAGTACTTC
TRBV6-5	-	TRBJ2-7	-	CASSYSNYGSYEQYF	TGTGCCAGCAGTTACTCGAACTACGGATCCTACGAGCAGTACTTC
TRBV7-8	-	TRBJ2-7	-	CASSLARGTYEQYF	TGTGCCAGCAGCTTGGCCAGGGGCACATACGAGCAGTACTTC
TRBV4-2	-	TRBJ2-5	-	CASSQHHWATGEETQYF	TGTGCCAGCAGCCAACACCACTGGGCCACCGGGGAGGAGACCCAGTACTTC
TRBV19	TRBD1	TRBJ1-2	-	CATQDRRNYGYTF	TGTGCCACACAGGACAGGAGAAACTATGGCTACACCTTC
TRBV30	-	TRBJ2-7	once	CAWSVGQLNEQYF	TGTGCCTGGAGTGTTGGACAGCTCAACGAGCAGTACTTC
TRBV19	-	TRBJ1-5	-	CASSNYRDHDQPQHF	TGTGCCAGTAGTAATTACAGGGATCATGATCAGCCCCAGCATTTT
TRBV2	-	TRBJ2-2	-	CASRFHTGELFF	TGTGCCAGCAGGTTCCACACCGGGGAGCTGTTTTTT
TRBV5-4	TRBD1	TRBJ2-7	-	CASSMLRTGVFEQYF	TGTGCCAGCAGCATGTTAAGGACAGGGGTATTCGAGCAGTACTTC
TRBV27	-	TRBJ2-3	-	CASRLTTHTDTQYF	TGTGCCAGCAGACTGACTACCCACACAGATACGCAGTATTTT
TRBV6-1	-	TRBJ2-5	-	CASSEAGSGIQETQYF	TGTGCCAGCAGTGAGGCTGGCAGCGGAATCCAAGAGACCCAGTACTTC
TRBV5-1	TRBD2	TRBJ2-7	-	CASSLAVSSGSHEQYF	TGCGCCAGCAGCTTGGCCGTCTCTAGCGGGAGCCACGAGCAGTACTTC
TRBV9	-	TRBJ2-1	-	CASGVGSPLLLYNEQFF	TGTGCCAGCGGCGTGGGCAGTCCCCTGCTATTATACAATGAGCAGTTCTTC
TRBV2	-	TRBJ1-5	-	CASSVNSYSNQPQHF	TGTGCCAGCAGTGTTAACAGTTATAGCAATCAGCCCCAGCATTTT
TRBV2	-	TRBJ1-2	-	CASSGGSTYGYTF	TGTGCCAGCAGTGGGGGCAGTACCTATGGCTACACCTTC
TRBV6-1	-	TRBJ2-5	-	CASIRALKETQYF	TGTGCCAGCATCCGGGCCTTAAAAGAGACCCAGTACTTC
TRBV5-1	TRBD2	TRBJ2-2	-	CASRPTSGTNTGELFF	TGCGCCAGCAGACCCACTAGCGGGACGAACACCGGGGAGCTGTTTTTT
TRBV27	TRBD2	TRBJ2-3	once	CASSLDSGRASTDTQYF	TGTGCCAGCAGTCTAGATAGCGGGAGAGCTAGCACAGATACGCAGTATTTT
TRBV6-5	TRBD1	TRBJ1-3	once	CASSFWTGTGNTIYF	TGTGCCAGCAGTTTTTGGACAGGGACTGGAAACACCATATATTTT
TRBV6-5	TRBD1	TRBJ2-7	-	CASSYGTGRYEQYF	TGTGCCAGCAGTTACGGGACAGGGCGCTACGAGCAGTACTTC
TRBV19	-	TRBJ2-7	-	CASSPSGGAYEQYF	TGTGCCAGTAGTCCATCGGGCGGCGCCTACGAGCAGTACTTC
TRBV5-4	-	TRBJ1-1	-	CASSLDQGPGVTEAFF	TGTGCCAGCAGCTTGGACCAGGGCCCAGGCGTCACTGAAGCTTTCTTT
TRBV6-1	-	TRBJ2-7	few	CASSERRSYEQYF	TGTGCCAGCAGTGAACGGAGATCCTACGAGCAGTACTTC
TRBV5-4	TRBD1	TRBJ1-1	-	CASSDYRGVNTEAFF	TGTGCCAGCAGCGACTACAGGGGAGTGAACACTGAAGCTTTCTTT
TRBV19	TRBD1	TRBJ2-1	-	CASSGTGSSREQFF	TGTGCCAGTAGCGGGACAGGGTCGTCTCGTGAGCAGTTCTTC
TRBV7-9	-	TRBJ2-2	-	CASSLLGPGELFF	TGTGCCAGCAGCTTATTGGGTCCCGGGGAGCTGTTTTTT
TRBV9	TRBD2	TRBJ2-5	-	CASSVGSRGVETQYF	TGTGCCAGCAGCGTAGGGTCGCGGGGGGTGGAGACCCAGTACTTC
TRBV20-1	-	TRBJ1-2	few	CSARPYDGYTF	TGCAGTGCTAGGCCCTACGATGGCTACACCTTC
TRBV4-1	-	TRBJ1-2	-	CASSPQGGQKAGYTF	TGCGCCAGCAGCCCGCAAGGCGGCCAAAAAGCTGGCTACACCTTC
TRBV6-6	TRBD1	TRBJ2-7	-	CASSSPGQGKVEQYF	TGTGCCAGCAGCTCACCTGGACAGGGGAAGGTCGAGCAGTACTTC
TRBV5-1	-	TRBJ1-1	-	CASSLGGSNTEAFF	TGCGCCAGCAGCTTGGGAGGGTCTAACACTGAAGCTTTCTTT